A single sample is the source of the 5 T cell receptor beta chains below, sequenced in a study of T cell repertoires in cytomegalovirus infection. TCRdb called the reads again in MiXCR, with one record for every CDR3 protein. The top ten clones hold about 50% of a sample with approximately 76,000 distinct CDR3 sequences, more than 20% of them seen once. The antigens for these receptors are not known. The sequences come from CD8+ T cells from cultured PBMCs, collected from culture after CMV antigen stimulation. Every receptor here comes from a human donor in good health (CMV status not recorded). Some clones in this sample may be carry-over from other donors' samples.

This clonotype showed up just once. This chain connects TRBV30 to TRBJ2-7, with D uncertain. Germline V gene sequence: CDR1 GTSNPN, CDR2 SVGIG (reference sequence). V lost 1 base, J lost 6 bases, and 16 bases lay in between. This CDR3 has 14 amino acids. CDR3 region: CAWSAGFVGREQYF. Written as DNA, the CDR3 is TGTGCCTGGAGTGCCGGGTTTGTAGGCCGCGAGCAGTACTTC.

This clonotype was recorded many times. The V and J genes are TRBV7-2 and TRBJ1-2, with D perhaps matching TRBD1 (5 bases). The germline CDR1 and CDR2 sequences are SGHTA and FQGNSA. CDR3 size: 18 residues. Trimming pared 7 bases from V and 2 bases from J, leaving 26 bases between. In DNA form, the CDR3 reads TGTGCCAGCACCAATGACCCCGGGGCATACAGAGACAACTATGGCTACACCTTC. It encodes CASTNDPGAYRDNYGYTF.

This clonotype was detected a few times. The CDR3 sequence: CASSLVPSGSEDTQYF. The CDR3 DNA is TGCGCCAGCAGCTTGGTTCCTAGCGGGAGTGAGGATACGCAGTATTTT. This chain connects TRBV5-1 to TRBJ2-3; 10 bases are shared with TRBD2. The V gene end was trimmed by 0 bases and the J gene end by 6 bases; junction bases not matched to a gene: 7. Germline CDR1 SGHRS, CDR2 YFSETQ. The CDR3 sequence is 16 residues long.

This clonotype was seen only a few times. One junction end does not reproduce the germline sequence, and a read error may be involved. The CDR3 is CASSFPNSGPGFSF. As DNA, the CDR3 is TGTGCCAGCAGCTTCCCTAACTCCGGGCCAGGTTTTTCTTTC. The genes are TRBV5-8 and TRBJ2-7, with D unclear. The germline CDR1 and CDR2 sequences are SGHTS and YDEGEE. This CDR3 is built from 14 residues.

The chain recombines TRBV19 with TRBJ1-5; TRBD1 agrees at 7 bases. V shed 4 bases, J shed 8 bases, and the junction held 11 bases outside the gene matches. The V gene's germline CDR1 is LNHDA and CDR2 SQIVND (reference sequence). The CDR3 loop spans 15 amino acids. CDR3 in amino acids: CASSTAGTAREPQHF. The CDR3 DNA follows: TGTGCCAGTAGTACTGCCGGGACAGCTCGTGAGCCCCAGCATTTT. Together with reference TRBV19 and TRBJ1-5, the CDR3 gives the full variable domain: DGGITQSPKYLFRKEGQNVTLSCEQNLNHDAMYWYRQDPGQGLRLIYYSQIVNDFQKGDIAEGYSVSREKKESFPLTVTSAQKNPTAFYLCASSTAGTAREPQHFGDGTRLSIL.